This T cell receptor (beta chain) derives from a study of cytomegalovirus exposure and HLA in healthy donors (dated by TCRdb to the late 2010s). Regarding the complete study: An earlier analysis of some 600 of the donors reported about 260 Gb of sequence data and 100 million to 120 million unique TCR beta sequences obtained from about 180 million T cells. About 310 gigabases of sequencing data and roughly 90 million unique TCR sequences were included in an early release covering roughly 600 HLA-typed donors. Both class I and class II loci were covered by HLA typing, at four-digit resolution. The genetic ancestry cluster associated with self-reported Caucasian donors included about 81% of the roughly 380 genotyped donors. Roughly five DR-DQ haplotypes were treated as single units for association and clustering because of strong linkage in the cohort. The later analysis used no new phenotypic data to find candidate immune exposures, relying instead on TCR beta sequences and their occurrence across donors. High-throughput TCR immunosequencing, statistical association of individual TCRs with disease status, and machine learning were combined to predict cytomegalovirus infection status. An earlier analysis of fewer than 750 of the donors used high-throughput TCR beta sequencing to judge whether each TCR beta V gene segment behaved as functional or pseudogenic. The study profiled the T cell repertoires of 500 to 800 subjects by immunosequencing and related them to cytomegalovirus serostatus. Typing coverage differed by locus: A, B, C, DRB1 and DQB1 were typed in about 620-640 donors, DQA1 in about 550, DPA1 in around 600, and DPB1 in approximately 450. The study was designed to test whether signatures of past pathogen exposure could be identified by cataloging public T cell receptors. In addition to the first cohort of roughly 700 subjects, a separate validation cohort of 120 different subjects was used. In a later analysis, previously published TCR beta repertoires from about 640 donors were re-analyzed and high-resolution HLA genotyping was added so that TCR occurrence patterns could be studied. A later genetic analysis took genome-wide SNP genotypes for about three fifths of the roughly 670 donors and used that subset as a discovery cohort. Among 398 genotyped donors of the cohort, an average of about 220,000 unique TCR beta nucleotide sequences was sequenced per donor, of which 15% to 20% were non-productive. Donor age, sex, ethnicity and CMV serostatus were compiled alongside the repertoire data. All discovery cohort repertoires had been generated using a single sequencing platform. What the research found in general, with its limitations: Strong co-occurrence of HLA alleles, especially DR and DQ, made assigning TCR associations to individual alleles difficult. It was suggested by the authors that the approach could potentially be generalized to other disease states and immunological phenotypes. According to a later analysis, most CMV-associated TCR beta chains appeared to be HLA-restricted, and the HLA associations seemed to be driven largely by CMV exposure. V-gene and J-gene trimming of TCR beta chains was associated with a missense DCLRE1C variant in a later genetic analysis, and the association was replicated in an independent cohort. In a later analysis, 16,951 TCR beta sequences were associated with specific HLA alleles at a false discovery rate of 0.05. In an earlier analysis of several hundred of the donors, most TCR beta V segments were observed in productive rearrangements about 87% or about 30% of the time, broadly matching IMGT annotations. The classifier was reported to diagnose cytomegalovirus status with high specificity and sensitivity in both the original cohort and the validation cohort. A later genetic analysis reported fewer N-insertions in productive TCRs among donors in an Asian-associated ancestry cluster than the approximately 700-donor mean. A further reported finding was that TCR beta sequences accurately predicted the HLA-A and HLA-B alleles for most subjects in the first cohort. Most TCR sequences were observed very rarely across donors, whereas some public TCRs were present in many individuals. In a later analysis, several top co-occurrence clusters were reported to appear linked to parvovirus B19, influenza, CMV and Epstein-Barr virus. The cohort was sequenced for TCR beta chains only, and without alpha or paired-chain data the features that could be detected were limited. Correlated functional status among segregating V segments might reflect linkage disequilibrium, but an unknown experimental factor could not be ruled out. The study gave a list of roughly 150 TCR beta chains associated with cytomegalovirus. HLA typing was unavailable for some donors at each locus, so association tests used only the typed subset. In vitro tests confirmed that a few of the cytomegalovirus-associated TCR beta chains recognize cytomegalovirus antigens. A later analysis found that HLA-associated TCR beta chains were more clonally expanded and had lower generation probabilities than equally common non-associated chains. Roughly uniform sequencing depth across donors was assumed in presence/absence analyses, although this assumption may not hold. The 87-base-pair reads could not distinguish some IMGT-functional V segments, including TRBV6-2 and TRBV6-3, so those segments were excluded. For the cohort, immune exposure information was limited to CMV serostatus. According to a later analysis, TCR association rates differed among HLA loci, with DRB1 alleles showing the most associated TCRs and HLA-C alleles showing the fewest. A group of highly shared sequence variants was considered likely to be a technical artifact of the sequencing pipeline. The earlier analysis of a few hundred of the donors excluded 15 to 20 rarely observed V segments, including chromosome 9 orphons, because counts were too low.

The cohort consisted of some 670 healthy bone marrow donors. At the time of sampling, all cohort members were nominally healthy, though unrecorded immune exposures were likely present. The donor tested CMV seronegative and was one of the 352 seronegative cohort members. A peripheral blood sample was collected from each donor, and TCR beta sequencing was performed on peripheral blood mononuclear cells. The Qiagen DNeasy Blood Extraction Kit was used to extract genomic DNA from the blood cell samples. The CDR3 holds 18 amino acids from the cysteine to the phenylalanine. CDR3 DNA only is kept here, 54 bases in frame from base 1. At the junction V is shortened by 6 bases and J by 9 bases; bases outside the gene matches: 18. The library was prepared using the immunoSEQ multiplex PCR assay. For the multiplex PCR, a mixture combining 60 forward primers for TCR Vbeta segments and 13 reverse primers for TCR Jbeta segments was used. A multiplex PCR assay on genomic DNA amplified the CDR3 region of rearranged TCR beta genes. On the Illumina HiSeq System, the amplified TCR beta libraries were sequenced as 87-base-pair reads. The original methods were these. Across the roughly 700 repertoires, a later analysis counted some 81 million unique TCR beta chains, roughly 11 million of which were shared by at least two donors. To remove PCR and sequencing errors, raw reads were error-corrected and collapsed into unique sequences using a nearest-neighbor algorithm that merged closely related sequences. V, D and J gene segments were assigned by aligning CDR3 sequences to IMGT reference sequences. For a sequence to be retained, at least a six-nucleotide match to both a V gene segment and a J gene segment was required. A rearrangement counted as productive if the CDR3 had no stop codons and remained in frame with V and J, and every other rearrangement counted as non-productive. CDR3 was defined by IMGT convention, running from the second conserved V-encoded cysteine to the conserved J-encoded phenylalanine. The earlier analysis of more than 450 of the donors excluded sequences that lacked an unambiguous match to a single V gene segment. In an earlier analysis of 587 of the donors, V segments were called functional above 56.7% productive rearrangements and were called segregating when the between-donor standard deviation exceeded 5%. A statistical classification framework was built for diagnosing cytomegalovirus status from the catalog of TCR beta chain sequences. V and J gene assignment, in a later analysis, came from comparing TCR nucleotide sequences with IMGT/GENE-DB human TR gene sequences. In a later analysis, CDR3 sequences and most-parsimonious VDJ recombination scenarios were assigned using the TCRdist pipeline. In a later analysis, each TCR beta chain was defined by its CDR3 amino acid sequence together with its V-gene family, and reads without a unique V-gene family were excluded. To address suspected cross-contamination and a sequencing artifact, a later analysis removed approximately 590 highly shared, low-generation-probability nucleotide sequences. In a later analysis, a clonal expansion index for each public chain was calculated from normalized within-repertoire ranks of inferred template counts. Generation probabilities in a later analysis came from a VDJ recombination model fitted to out-of-frame rearrangements, and those results were checked against IGoR. Hypergeometric tests were used in a later analysis to score TCR-TCR, TCR-HLA and TCR-CMV co-occurrence, with a repertoire-size bias correction applied to the TCR pairs. In a later analysis, false discovery rates were estimated by permuting HLA or CMV assignments 20 times. In a later analysis, co-occurring TCRs were grouped using DBSCAN, and TCRdist sequence similarity was added for clustering within HLA-allele-positive subsets. For co-occurrence clustering, repertoires with fewer than 30,000 or more than 120,000 public chains were excluded, along with four to six repertoires with anomalous nucleotide sharing. This is the immuneACCESS table as TCRdb keeps it, with only in-frame sequences that have V and J called. A part of the clones is gone; compared with another copy, unresolved V genes explain less than half, and the rest is unexplained. That table is the source of V, J and clone size, and D and trimming were worked out from the DNA. For this sample the table gives about 160,000 clones, of which approximately 80% were detected only once. 2.4% of the sample comes from the top ten.

Turning to this clone: Its antigen has not been determined. Base qualities are missing; no much larger clone stands one base away.

The sequenced material came from PBMCs. The chain is encoded by TRBV23-1 joined to TRBJ1-3; 12 central bases correspond to TRBD1. TRBV23-1 is recorded as an ORF, its role being uncertain. This receptor was obtained from a male donor in good health and CMV-seronegative. The nucleotide sequence is given as TGCGCCAGCAGCCGCCGGGACAGGGGGCGCCCCGTCGGGGGCACCATATATTTT. Its coded protein is CASSRRDRGRPVGGTIYF.